This TCR beta chain was sequenced during a study of OX40 agonist ivuxolimab in advanced cancers. Method: immunoSEQ multiplex PCR; TCRdb's copy keeps in-frame clones and lacks some. The repertoire consists of under 80,000 clones, with about 91% occurring once and the leading ten covering approximately 2.3%. Specimen: CD4+ or CD8+ T cells sorted from blood, collected in a trial of the OX40 agonist ivuxolimab. This clonotype was obtained from an adult with an advanced solid tumor such as melanoma, head and neck, liver or kidney cancer.

For the CDR3, the DNA is TGTGCCAGCAGCTTAGCTGCCGGGGAATCCTACGAGCAGTACTTC. Translating it yields CASSLAAGESYEQYF. This chain uses TRBV7-2 with TRBJ2-7, with a weak D call TRBD2 (5 bases). Trimming left V 0 bases short and J 1 base short, with 10 bases between. The CDR3 has 15 residues. The germline V gene encodes CDR1 SGHTA and CDR2 FQGNSA. The full variable domain, its missing parts supplied by reference TRBV7-2 and TRBJ2-7, is GAGVSQSPSNKVTEKGKDVELRCDPISGHTALYWYRQSLGQGLEFLIYFQGNSAPDKSGLPSDRFSAERTGGSVSTLTIQRTQQEDSAVYLCASSLAAGESYEQYFGPGTRLTVT.